Listed below are T cell receptor beta chains from one sample, sequenced in a study of identical twins. TCRdb itself ran the 5' RACE reads through MiXCR, one entry per CDR3 protein. The data hold about 890,000 distinct CDR3 sequences, with around 12% observed a single time. These data also formed part of another study, on yellow fever vaccine responses in identical twins.

Material: PBMCs. These TCRs come from a young woman in good health. Each CDR3 is given with its conserved first and last residue. Each record gives: J gene, clone size, D gene, V gene, CDR3 DNA, CDR3 protein. The D gene is left open where the match is weak. Size is stated for part of the rows, as once, few or many counts, or as a class when the clone is expanded.

J gene: TRBJ2-5
clone size: NA
D gene: TRBD2
V gene: TRBV7-2
CDR3 DNA: TGTGCCAGCAGACTAGCGGGAGCCCCGTACCAAGAGACCCAGTACTTC
CDR3 protein: CASRLAGAPYQETQYF

J gene: TRBJ1-2
clone size: few
D gene: TRBD1
V gene: TRBV5-1
CDR3 DNA: TGCGCCAGCGCCCCGGGACAGCGAATTTCCGACTATGGCTACACCTTC
CDR3 protein: CASAPGQRISDYGYTF

J gene: TRBJ2-2
clone size: few
D gene: NA
V gene: TRBV5-1
CDR3 DNA: TGCGCCAGTACTAGGGGAACCACGAACACCGGGGAGCTGTTTTTT
CDR3 protein: CASTRGTTNTGELFF

J gene: TRBJ2-7
clone size: NA
D gene: TRBD2
V gene: TRBV12-5
CDR3 DNA: TGTGCTAGTGGTTTAAGCGGGACCCTTAGGGAGCAGTACTTC
CDR3 protein: CASGLSGTLREQYF

J gene: TRBJ2-7
clone size: few
D gene: NA
V gene: TRBV20-1
CDR3 DNA: TGCAGTGCTAGAGACCTCCTCCTGGCCTACGAGCAGTACTTC
CDR3 protein: CSARDLLLAYEQYF

J gene: TRBJ2-7
clone size: few
D gene: TRBD2
V gene: TRBV2
CDR3 DNA: TGTGCCAGCAGGACTAGCGTTTCCTACGAGCAGTACTTC
CDR3 protein: CASRTSVSYEQYF

J gene: TRBJ2-7
clone size: few
D gene: TRBD2
V gene: TRBV20-1
CDR3 DNA: TGCAGTGCTAGTCGACGCCTAGCGGGATCAGACGAGCAGTACTTC
CDR3 protein: CSASRRLAGSDEQYF

J gene: TRBJ1-6
clone size: NA
D gene: NA
V gene: TRBV7-9
CDR3 DNA: TGTGCCAGCAGCTTAGGGGACCTAAATTCACCCCTCCACTTT
CDR3 protein: CASSLGDLNSPLHF

J gene: TRBJ1-5
clone size: NA
D gene: NA
V gene: TRBV2
CDR3 DNA: TGTGCCAGCAGTGACTTCCCTGGGGTCAATCAGCCCCAGCATTTT
CDR3 protein: CASSDFPGVNQPQHF

J gene: TRBJ2-4
clone size: NA
D gene: NA
V gene: TRBV7-9
CDR3 DNA: TGTGCCAGCAGCTTAGTTCTGGGCGCCGGAAACATTCAGTACTTC
CDR3 protein: CASSLVLGAGNIQYF

J gene: TRBJ2-1
clone size: NA
D gene: NA
V gene: TRBV20-1
CDR3 DNA: TGCAGTGCTAGGGACACAAAGCAGTTCTTC
CDR3 protein: CSARDTKQFF

J gene: TRBJ2-1
clone size: few
D gene: NA
V gene: TRBV2
CDR3 DNA: TGTGCCAGCCTTGGTGACAGGTTCAATGAGCAGTTCTTC
CDR3 protein: CASLGDRFNEQFF

J gene: TRBJ2-2
clone size: NA
D gene: TRBD1
V gene: TRBV6-4
CDR3 DNA: TGTGCCAGCAGTGAGCGGGCAGGGGGCTTCACCGGGGAGCTGTTTTTT
CDR3 protein: CASSERAGGFTGELFF